A single sample gave rise to the 7 T cell receptor beta chains below, sequenced in a study of CD8 T cells in ankylosing spondylitis. Notes on the study in general: What seemed typical of ankylosing spondylitis blood was a TCR beta motif built from roughly eight highly homologous variants.

MiXCR, applied by TCRdb to the 5' RACE reads, yields one record per CDR3 protein. Among 700,000 or so distinct CDR3 sequences listed, 15% to 20% were seen once. These TCRs' antigens remain unknown. Material for sequencing was blood, either unsorted or a sorted T cell fraction (not recorded which). All receptors come from a male donor with ankylosing spondylitis.

The chain recombines TRBV10-3 with TRBJ2-7; 11 bases fit TRBD1. Per the germline V gene, CDR1 is ENHRY and CDR2 is SYGVKD. J was trimmed by 6 bases and V by 3 bases; bases with no gene match: 7. The CDR3 sequence is 15 residues long. The CDR3 here is CAISDQDRGPGEQYF. DNA for the CDR3: TGTGCCATCAGTGACCAGGACAGGGGGCCTGGCGAGCAGTACTTC.

The J gene is TRBJ2-7, the V gene TRBV5-1; D is unresolved. With 0 bases removed from V and 3 bases from J, the gap between germline ends came to 7 bases. Germline V CDR1 and CDR2: SGHRS, YFSETQ. This CDR3 has 13 residues. In DNA, the CDR3 is TGCGCCAGCAGCTTGGTACAGAACTACGAGCAGTACTTC. Its protein product is CASSLVQNYEQYF.

This clonotype occurred a few times. The J gene is TRBJ2-1, the V gene TRBV27; 7 bases are a match to TRBD2. Germline trimming cut 3 bases from V and 5 bases from J; bases unmatched to any gene: 4. The germline CDR1 and CDR2 sequences are MNHEY and SMNVEV (reference sequence). CDR3 length: 14 amino acids. CDR3 region: CASSLGGTNNEQFF. The CDR3 DNA is TGTGCCAGCAGTTTGGGGGGGACTAACAATGAGCAGTTCTTC.

The chain uses TRBV18 and TRBJ1-2; D remains ambiguous. The CDR3 length is 14 residues. The germline CDR1 and CDR2 sequences are KGHSH and LQKENI. Trimming left V 2 bases short and J 4 bases short, with 11 bases between. In nucleotides, the CDR3 is TGTGCCAGCTCACCAAACGTAACTCCCTATGGCTACACCTTC. It specifies CASSPNVTPYGYTF.

The rearrangement uses TRBV20-1 and TRBJ2-1; the match to TRBD1 covers 8 bases. This CDR3 contains 15 residues. Germline trimming cut 1 base from V and 2 bases from J; bases unmatched to any gene: 4. Germline V gives CDR1 DFQATT, CDR2 SNEGSKA (reference sequence). Here the CDR3 reads CSARGDRGPYNEQFF. The CDR3 DNA follows: TGCAGTGCTAGAGGCGACAGGGGCCCCTACAATGAGCAGTTCTTC.

CDR3: CASSLFEAGDYEQYF. DNA of the CDR3: TGTGCCAGCAGCTTATTCGAAGCGGGAGACTACGAGCAGTACTTC. V is TRBV13 and J is TRBJ2-7; 8 bases are a match to TRBD2. The germline CDR1 and CDR2 sequences are PRHDT and FYEKMQ (reference sequence). V gave up 2 bases and J gave up 3 bases; unmatched junction bases: 6. The CDR3 contains 15 residues.

This chain links TRBV12-3 or TRBV12-4 with TRBJ2-5, with D hard to call. V lost 3 bases and J lost 2, with 10 bases in between. This CDR3 region has 14 residues. CDR3 nucleotide sequence: TGTGCCAGCAGTTTTCAGACAATTCAAGAGACCCAGTACTTC. It codes for CASSFQTIQETQYF.